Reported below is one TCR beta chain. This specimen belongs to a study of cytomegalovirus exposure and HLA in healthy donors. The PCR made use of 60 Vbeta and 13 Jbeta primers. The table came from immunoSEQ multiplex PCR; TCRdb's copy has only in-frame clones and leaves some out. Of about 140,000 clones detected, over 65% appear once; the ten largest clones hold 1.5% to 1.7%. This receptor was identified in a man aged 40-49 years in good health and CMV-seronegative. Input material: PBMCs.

In nucleotides, the CDR3 is TGTGCCAGCAGCTTATATCTGGCGGGATCGGGCCAAGAGACCCAGTACTTC. Protein sequence: CASSLYLAGSGQETQYF. The V and J genes are TRBV7-2 and TRBJ2-5, with a weak D call TRBD2 (6 bases). The germline V gene encodes CDR1 SGHTA and CDR2 FQGNSA. This CDR3 comprises 17 residues. V dropped 2 bases and J dropped 1 base, with 17 bases sitting between them.